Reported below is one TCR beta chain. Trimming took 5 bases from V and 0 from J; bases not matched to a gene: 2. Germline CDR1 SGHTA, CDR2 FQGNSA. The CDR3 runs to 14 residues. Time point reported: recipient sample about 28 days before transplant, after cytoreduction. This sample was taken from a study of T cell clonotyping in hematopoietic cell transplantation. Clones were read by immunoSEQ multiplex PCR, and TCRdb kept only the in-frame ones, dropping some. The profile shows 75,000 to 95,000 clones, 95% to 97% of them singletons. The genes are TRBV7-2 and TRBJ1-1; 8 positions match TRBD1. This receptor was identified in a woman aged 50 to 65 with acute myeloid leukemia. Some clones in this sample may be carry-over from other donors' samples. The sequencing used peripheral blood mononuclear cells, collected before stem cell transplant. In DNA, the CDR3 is TGTGCCAGCAGCATGGACAGGGTGAACACTGAAGCTTTCTTT. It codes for CASSMDRVNTEAFF. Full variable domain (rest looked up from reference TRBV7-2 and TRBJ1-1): GAGVSQSPSNKVTEKGKDVELRCDPISGHTALYWYRQSLGQGLEFLIYFQGNSAPDKSGLPSDRFSAERTGGSVSTLTIQRTQQEDSAVYLCASSMDRVNTEAFFGQGTRLTVV.